One sample yielded the 29 T cell receptor beta chains listed below, sequenced in a study of shared clonotypes between healthy human individuals. Positively selected for CCR7, the CD45RO-negative cells used as naive CD8 cells excluded terminally differentiated effector memory CD45RA+ cells. The repertoire was sequenced with immunoSEQ multiplex PCR; TCRdb's copy has only in-frame clones and lacks some. The table shows hundreds of thousands of clones, with more than 95% occurring only once. Source material: naive CD8+ T cells sorted from blood. These receptors were obtained from a man aged 25-40 years in good health.

About this clone itself: Within the sample, other DNA sequences also encode this same CDR3. J is TRBJ2-7 and V is TRBV14; D call uncertain. Germline CDR1 reads SGHDN; CDR2 reads FVKESK. The CDR3 has 12 amino acids. The V and J ends lost 4 bases and 0 bases respectively, with 4 bases between them. The CDR3 nucleotides read TGTGCCAGCAGCCCCAGCTCCTACGAGCAGTACTTC. This encodes CASSPSSYEQYF.

The chain carries TRBV19 and TRBJ1-1, with D tentatively TRBD1 (5 bases). There are 13 residues in the CDR3. V lost 6 bases to trimming and J lost 0 bases, with 8 bases between them. CDR1 LNHDA and CDR2 SQIVND come from the germline V gene (reference sequence). In DNA form, the CDR3 reads TGTGCCAGTAGGACAGACATGAACACTGAAGCTTTCTTT. Protein sequence: CASRTDMNTEAFF.

V usage is TRBV18 and J usage is TRBJ2-2; no clear D gene. Germline V gene sequence: CDR1 KGHSH, CDR2 LQKENI. V was shortened by 1 base and J by 1 base, with 4 bases between the two germline ends. CDR3 length: 14 amino acids. The CDR3 sequence: CASSPQGNTGELFF. Here the CDR3 DNA reads TGTGCCAGCTCACCACAGGGGAACACCGGGGAGCTGTTTTTT.

V and J are TRBV19 and TRBJ2-1; TRBD2 agrees at 11 bases. The germline gives CDR1 LNHDA, CDR2 SQIVND (reference sequence). Germline trimming cut 8 bases from V and 0 bases from J; bases unmatched to any gene: 6. This CDR3 has 16 amino acids. The CDR3 coding sequence is TGTGCCAGTGTACGGACTAGCGGGCCCTCCTACAATGAGCAGTTCTTC. Amino acids: CASVRTSGPSYNEQFF.

The chain is built from TRBV18 and TRBJ2-2, with unresolved D. The V end was cut by 6 bases, the J end by 4 bases, with 9 bases between. The germline gives CDR1 KGHSH, CDR2 LQKENI. CDR3 length: 13 residues. The CDR3 reads CASSPVGTGELFF. CDR3 in DNA: TGTGCCAGCTCCCCCGTGGGCACCGGGGAGCTGTTTTTT.

This rearrangement joins TRBV12-5 to TRBJ1-2, with D possibly TRBD1 on 6 matching bases. There are 13 residues in the CDR3. The germline V gene has CDR1 LGHNT and CDR2 FRNRAP. V lost 2 bases, J lost 8 bases, and 12 bases lay in between. CDR3 nucleotide sequence: TGTGCTAGTGGTTTGTCGGGGGCTGACGGCTACACCTTC. Its translation: CASGLSGADGYTF.

The J gene is TRBJ2-1, the V gene TRBV30; 9 nucleotides match TRBD2. V lost 2 bases and J lost 7; bases outside the gene matches: 3. The CDR3 contains 13 residues. CDR1 is GTSNPN, CDR2 SVGIG, per germline (reference sequence). The CDR3 DNA follows: TGTGCCTGGAGTAATAGCGGGAGTAATGAGCAGTTCTTC. Amino acid sequence: CAWSNSGSNEQFF.

This clone showed up just once. The chain uses TRBV7-9 and TRBJ2-3; maybe TRBD2 (5 bases). Trimming removed 3 bases at V and 6 bases at J, with 7 bases between. Germline V gives CDR1 SEHNR, CDR2 FQNEAQ (reference sequence). The length of the CDR3 is 12 residues. The CDR3 DNA sequence: TGTGCCAGCAGCTTCGGGGTCGATACGCAGTATTTT. Protein sequence: CASSFGVDTQYF.

This rearrangement joins TRBV5-4 to TRBJ2-7, with TRBD1 identical over 7 bases. The CDR3 loop spans 15 amino acids. Per germline, CDR1 SGHNT and CDR2 YYREEE (reference sequence). Trimming removed 0 bases from V and 0 bases from J; junction bases left unmatched: 3. CDR3: CASSLGWDSSYEQYF. In DNA, the CDR3 is TGTGCCAGCAGCTTGGGTTGGGACAGCTCCTACGAGCAGTACTTC.

The chain uses TRBV10-3 and TRBJ1-2; D may be TRBD1 (6 bases). Germline values: CDR1 ENHRY, CDR2 SYGVKD. The CDR3 spans 15 residues. Trimming cost V 9 bases and J 2 bases, with 19 bases left between them. Written as DNA, the CDR3 is TGTGCCATTATCGGCGGGACAAATGAAAACTATGGCTACACCTTC. This sequence encodes CAIIGGTNENYGYTF.

For this clone: The sample carries other DNA sequences with the same CDR3. V and J are TRBV7-2 and TRBJ2-7; 12 bases fit TRBD2. The junction had 4 bases not matched to a gene; V was cut back by 5 bases and J by 2 bases. The CDR3 loop spans 15 amino acids. CDR1 is SGHTA, CDR2 FQGNSA, per germline. CDR3 DNA sequence: TGTGCCAGCAGCCCAGGACTAGCGGGGACCTACGAGCAGTACTTC. Translating gives CASSPGLAGTYEQYF.

V and J are TRBV7-9 and TRBJ1-1, with TRBD1 as a possible D gene (5 bases). CDR1 is SEHNR, CDR2 FQNEAQ, per germline (reference sequence). V lost 8 bases, J lost 2 bases, and 12 bases lay in between. The CDR3 covers 13 residues. The CDR3 here is CASALRGNTEAFF. The CDR3 region has the DNA TGTGCCAGCGCACTAAGGGGAAACACTGAAGCTTTCTTT.

The genes are TRBV7-9 and TRBJ2-7; D ambiguous. Germline V gene sequence: CDR1 SEHNR, CDR2 FQNEAQ (reference sequence). Trimming left V 0 bases short and J 0 bases short, with 6 bases between. The CDR3 loop spans 14 amino acids. The CDR3 sequence is CASSLANNSYEQYF. CDR3 nucleotide sequence: TGTGCCAGCAGCTTAGCGAACAACTCCTACGAGCAGTACTTC.

This chain links TRBV7-2 with TRBJ1-4, with 8 nucleotides matching TRBD1. There are 17 residues in the CDR3. CDR1 SGHTA and CDR2 FQGNSA come from the germline V gene. Losses at the gene ends were 6 bases for V and 3 bases for J; bases not matched to a gene: 12. CDR3 protein: CASRWPSGGDPNEKLFF. For the CDR3, the DNA is TGTGCCAGCAGGTGGCCCTCAGGGGGCGATCCTAATGAAAAACTGTTTTTT.

This chain connects TRBV2 to TRBJ2-1; 8 nucleotides align to TRBD2. The CDR3 runs 17 residues. CDR1 is SNHLY and CDR2 is FYNNEI in the germline V gene. V dropped 2 bases and J dropped 8; count of bases not matched to a gene: 14. DNA of the CDR3: TGTGCCAGCAGTGAAATTAGCGGGACAAAGGTAGGGTATGAGCAGTTCTTC. It translates to CASSEISGTKVGYEQFF.

V and J are TRBV29-1 and TRBJ2-3, with D unresolved. Trimming cost V 0 bases and J 4 bases, with 5 bases left between them. The CDR3 is 12 residues long. The germline gives CDR1 SQVTM, CDR2 ANQGSEA. DNA for the CDR3: TGCAGCGTTGAAGAATCGGCAGATACGCAGTATTTT. It encodes CSVEESADTQYF.

The rearrangement links TRBV27 to TRBJ2-7; no clear D. V was pared by 7 bases and J by 3 bases, with 10 bases between. Germline loops: CDR1 MNHEY, CDR2 SMNVEV (reference sequence). This CDR3 comprises 12 residues. The chain's CDR3 is CASTSDLYEQYF. The CDR3 bases are TGTGCCAGCACCTCGGACCTCTACGAGCAGTACTTC.

J is TRBJ1-5 and V is TRBV19; D remains unclear. V lost 2 bases to trimming and J lost 4 bases, with 18 bases between them. The CDR3 loop spans 17 amino acids. Germline values: CDR1 LNHDA, CDR2 SQIVND (reference sequence). In nucleotides, the CDR3 is TGTGCCAGTAGTATAATCCCCCGCCTGGGGTATAATCAGCCCCAGCATTTT. Translation gives CASSIIPRLGYNQPQHF.

This chain joins TRBV7-9 and TRBJ1-4, with D possibly TRBD1 on 5 matching bases. The germline V gene has CDR1 SEHNR and CDR2 FQNEAQ (reference sequence). The V end lost 10 bases, the J end lost 3 bases, and 12 bases lay between the germline ends. CDR3 length: 13 residues. CDR3 protein: CATRLGPNEKLFF. For the CDR3, the DNA is TGTGCCACCCGGCTGGGGCCTAATGAAAAACTGTTTTTT.

The J gene is TRBJ1-1, the V gene TRBV29-1; 8 bases match TRBD1. The germline V gene encodes CDR1 SQVTM and CDR2 ANQGSEA. Germline trimming cut 4 bases from V and 4 bases from J; bases unmatched to any gene: 8. The CDR3 sequence is 14 residues long. The CDR3 nucleotides read TGCAGCGTTGGGGCACCCACAGGGGGCACTGAAGCTTTCTTT. Its translation: CSVGAPTGGTEAFF.

This sequence joins TRBV5-4 and TRBJ2-7; tentatively, D is TRBD1 (6 bases). V was cut by 4 bases and J by 1 base, with 9 bases left in between. The CDR3 runs 13 residues. Per germline, CDR1 SGHNT and CDR2 YYREEE (reference sequence). CDR3 in amino acids: CASSTGQSYEQYF. DNA for the CDR3: TGTGCCAGCAGCACCGGACAGTCCTACGAGCAGTACTTC.

J is TRBJ1-4 and V is TRBV7-8; tentative D call: TRBD1 (6 bases). CDR1 SGHVS and CDR2 FQNEAQ come from the germline V gene. The CDR3 consists of 14 residues. The V gene lost 1 base and the J gene lost 4 bases, with 7 bases spanning the gap. The CDR3 loop is CASSLVGGNEKLFF. CDR3 in DNA: TGTGCCAGCAGCTTAGTAGGGGGTAATGAAAAACTGTTTTTT.

The CDR3 region has the DNA TGTGCCAGCAGCTCGGGGGCTGAAGGCCAATCTAATGAAAAACTGTTTTTT. Protein product: CASSSGAEGQSNEKLFF. The rearrangement links TRBV9 to TRBJ1-4, with D maybe TRBD1 (6 bases). There are 17 residues in the CDR3. Germline-derived CDR1 and CDR2 are SGDLS and YYNGEE. The germline V and J ends were trimmed by 4 bases and 3 bases, with 19 bases remaining between them.

The chain combines TRBV7-9 with TRBJ1-2, with 8 positions matching TRBD1. Germline V gene sequence: CDR1 SEHNR, CDR2 FQNEAQ (reference sequence). Trimming took 3 bases from V and 8 from J; bases not matched to a gene: 11. The CDR3 runs to 15 residues. The CDR3 bases are TGTGCCAGCAGCTTCCTGGACAGGGTCTCATACGGCTACACCTTC. It translates to CASSFLDRVSYGYTF.

This chain uses TRBV19 with TRBJ2-5, with no clear D. This CDR3 contains 14 residues. V lost 2 bases, J lost 2 bases, and 9 bases lay in between. The germline gives CDR1 LNHDA, CDR2 SQIVND (reference sequence). CDR3: CASSIKPRQETQYF. CDR3 nucleotide sequence: TGTGCCAGTAGTATAAAACCGCGACAAGAGACCCAGTACTTC.

This chain connects TRBV6-1 to TRBJ2-1; no definite D call. CDR3 length equals 17 residues. In germline, CDR1 is MNHNS, CDR2 SASEGT. The V and J ends lost 4 bases and 0 bases respectively, with 16 bases between them. CDR3 amino acids: CASSGVAAVSSYNEQFF. CDR3 DNA: TGTGCCAGCAGTGGGGTTGCGGCCGTTAGCTCCTACAATGAGCAGTTCTTC.

The chain joins TRBV5-6 to TRBJ1-5; maybe TRBD1 (5 bases). Germline loops: CDR1 SGHDT, CDR2 YYEEEE. This CDR3 is built from 15 residues. V was pared by 0 bases and J by 3 bases, with 10 bases between. CDR3 loop: CASSLGLDNNQPQHF. The CDR3 DNA is TGTGCCAGCAGCTTGGGTCTGGACAACAATCAGCCCCAGCATTTT.

The rearrangement links TRBV5-1 to TRBJ1-1; no definite D call. The CDR3 loop spans 11 amino acids. Germline V gene sequence: CDR1 SGHRS, CDR2 YFSETQ. Trimming stripped 3 bases from V and 7 bases from J, with 7 bases between. CDR3 nucleotide sequence: TGCGCCAGCAGCTCGGACGGTGAAGCTTTCTTT. Translation: CASSSDGEAFF.

This CDR3 is CASSRGPYGQTNYGYTF. The CDR3 DNA reads TGTGCCAGCAGTCGCGGGCCTTATGGGCAGACGAACTATGGCTACACCTTC. The V call is TRBV5-6, the J call TRBJ1-2, with D unresolved. The V and J ends lost 5 bases and 2 bases respectively, with 22 bases between them. Germline values: CDR1 SGHDT, CDR2 YYEEEE. The length of the CDR3 is 17 residues.